These 3 T cell receptor beta chains were sequenced from one sample in a study of identical twins. TCRdb reanalysed the 5' RACE reads using MiXCR and keeps one entry per CDR3 protein. The sample includes fewer than 650,000 distinct CDR3 sequences, more than 9% of them seen just once. These same records also appear under a second study, on yellow fever vaccine responses in identical twins.

What was sequenced was PBMCs. Every receptor here comes from a young woman in good health.

This clonotype was detected a few times. The rearrangement links TRBV20-1 to TRBJ1-1; 7 bases are shared with TRBD1. The CDR3 is made up of 14 amino acids. From germline, CDR1 is DFQATT and CDR2 SNEGSKA (reference sequence). J was trimmed by 5 bases and V by 3 bases; bases with no gene match: 9. CDR3 in amino acids: CSARGPDRATEAFF. CDR3 nucleotide sequence: TGCAGTGCTAGGGGCCCCGACAGGGCGACTGAAGCTTTCTTT.

V usage is TRBV24-1 and J usage is TRBJ2-1; 10 bases line up with TRBD2. Trimming removed 9 bases from V and 5 bases from J; junction bases left unmatched: 15. The CDR3 is 17 amino acids. Germline V gene lookup returns CDR1 KGHDR and CDR2 SFDVKD. The CDR3 here is CATRGAGGPDVHNEQFF. Written as DNA, the CDR3 is TGTGCCACCCGAGGAGCGGGGGGGCCGGATGTACACAATGAGCAGTTCTTC.

Many counts were recorded for this clonotype. The chain carries TRBV5-1 and TRBJ2-5, with TRBD2 identical over 7 bases. The germline gives CDR1 SGHRS, CDR2 YFSETQ. CDR3 length equals 15 residues. J was trimmed by 5 bases and V by 6 bases; bases with no gene match: 13. The CDR3 DNA sequence: TGCGCCAGCAATGTTGGGGACTACCCCTCGGAGACCCAGTACTTC. As protein: CASNVGDYPSETQYF.